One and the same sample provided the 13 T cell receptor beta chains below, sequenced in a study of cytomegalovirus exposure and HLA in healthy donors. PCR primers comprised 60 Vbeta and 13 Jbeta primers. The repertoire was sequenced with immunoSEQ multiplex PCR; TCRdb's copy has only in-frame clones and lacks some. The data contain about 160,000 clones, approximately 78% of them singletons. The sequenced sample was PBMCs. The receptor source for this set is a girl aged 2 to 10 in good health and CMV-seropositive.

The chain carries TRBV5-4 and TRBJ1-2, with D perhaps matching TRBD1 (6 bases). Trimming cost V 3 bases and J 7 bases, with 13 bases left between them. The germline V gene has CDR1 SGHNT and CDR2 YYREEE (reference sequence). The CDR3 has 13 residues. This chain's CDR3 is CASSSEQGGGYTF. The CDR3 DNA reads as TGTGCCAGCAGCTCGGAACAGGGTGGTGGCTACACCTTC. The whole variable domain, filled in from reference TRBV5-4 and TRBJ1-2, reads ETGVTQSPTHLIKTRGQQVTLRCSSQSGHNTVSWYQQALGQGPQFIFQYYREEENGRGNFPPRFSGLQFPNYSSELNVNALELDDSALYLCASSSEQGGGYTFGSGTRLTVV.

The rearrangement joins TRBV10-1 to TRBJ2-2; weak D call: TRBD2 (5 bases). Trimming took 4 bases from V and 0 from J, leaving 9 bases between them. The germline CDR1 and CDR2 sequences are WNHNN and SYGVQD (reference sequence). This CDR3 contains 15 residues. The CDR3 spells CASSVGGTNTGELFF. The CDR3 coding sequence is TGCGCCAGCAGTGTAGGAGGAACGAACACCGGGGAGCTGTTTTTT.

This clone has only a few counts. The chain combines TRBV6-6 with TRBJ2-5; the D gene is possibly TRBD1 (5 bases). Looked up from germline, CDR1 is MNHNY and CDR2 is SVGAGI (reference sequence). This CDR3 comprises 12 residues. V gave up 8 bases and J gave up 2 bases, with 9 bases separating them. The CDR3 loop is CASSGIQETQYF. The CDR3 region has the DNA TGTGCCAGCTCAGGGATTCAAGAGACCCAGTACTTC.

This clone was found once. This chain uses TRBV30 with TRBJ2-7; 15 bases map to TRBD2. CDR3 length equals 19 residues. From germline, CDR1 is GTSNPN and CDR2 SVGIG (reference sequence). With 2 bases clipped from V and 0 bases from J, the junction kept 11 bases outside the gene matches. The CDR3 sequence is CAWSRLRTSGRAASYEQYF. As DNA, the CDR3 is TGTGCCTGGAGTCGTCTCAGGACTAGCGGGAGGGCCGCCTCCTACGAGCAGTACTTC.

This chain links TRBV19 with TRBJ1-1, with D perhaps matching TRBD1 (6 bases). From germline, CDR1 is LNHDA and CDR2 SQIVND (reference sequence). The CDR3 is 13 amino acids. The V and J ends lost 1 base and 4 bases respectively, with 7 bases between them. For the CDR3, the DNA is TGTGCCAGTAGTATAGCAGGGGTCACTGAAGCTTTCTTT. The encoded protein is CASSIAGVTEAFF.

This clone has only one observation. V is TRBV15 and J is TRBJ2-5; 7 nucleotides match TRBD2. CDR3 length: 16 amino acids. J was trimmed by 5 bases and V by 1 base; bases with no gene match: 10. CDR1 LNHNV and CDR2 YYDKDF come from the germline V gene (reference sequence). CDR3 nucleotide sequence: TGTGCCACCAGCAGAGTAGTGGGAGGGCCGGGGGAGACCCAGTACTTC. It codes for CATSRVVGGPGETQYF.

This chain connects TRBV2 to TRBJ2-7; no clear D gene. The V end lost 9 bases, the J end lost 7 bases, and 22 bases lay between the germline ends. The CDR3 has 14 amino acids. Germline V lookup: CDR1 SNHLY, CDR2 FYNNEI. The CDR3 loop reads CASYRSRPPVEQYF. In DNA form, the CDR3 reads TGTGCCAGTTACAGATCCAGGCCCCCTGTTGAGCAGTACTTC.

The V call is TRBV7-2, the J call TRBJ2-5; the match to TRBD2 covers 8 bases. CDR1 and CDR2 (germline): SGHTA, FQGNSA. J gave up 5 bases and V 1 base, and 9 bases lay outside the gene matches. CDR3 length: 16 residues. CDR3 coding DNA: TGTGCCAGCAGCTTAGTCGCCGGGAGGGCCCGGGAGACCCAGTACTTC. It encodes CASSLVAGRARETQYF.

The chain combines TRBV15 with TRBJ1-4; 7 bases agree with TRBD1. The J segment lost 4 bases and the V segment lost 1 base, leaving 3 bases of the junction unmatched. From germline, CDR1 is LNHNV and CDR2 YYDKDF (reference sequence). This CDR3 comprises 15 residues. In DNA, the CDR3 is TGTGCCACCAGCAGAGTATACAGGGGTAATGAAAAACTGTTTTTT. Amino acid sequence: CATSRVYRGNEKLFF. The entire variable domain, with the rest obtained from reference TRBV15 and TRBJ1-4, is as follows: DAMVIQNPRYQVTQFGKPVTLSCSQTLNHNVMYWYQQKSSQAPKLLFHYYDKDFNNEADTPDNFQSRRPNTSFCFLDIRSPGLGDTAMYLCATSRVYRGNEKLFFGSGTQLSVL.

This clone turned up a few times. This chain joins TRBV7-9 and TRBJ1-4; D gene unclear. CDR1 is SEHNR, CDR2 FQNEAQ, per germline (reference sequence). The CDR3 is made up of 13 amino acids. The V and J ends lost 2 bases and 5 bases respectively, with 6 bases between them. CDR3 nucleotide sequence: TGTGCCAGCAGCTTACTATTCAATGAAAAACTGTTTTTT. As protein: CASSLLFNEKLFF.

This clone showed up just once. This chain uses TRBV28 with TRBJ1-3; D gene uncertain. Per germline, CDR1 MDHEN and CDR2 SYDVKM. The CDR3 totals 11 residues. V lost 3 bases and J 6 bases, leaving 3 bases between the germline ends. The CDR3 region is CASSFLNTIYF. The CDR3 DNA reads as TGTGCCAGCAGTTTCCTAAACACCATATATTTT.

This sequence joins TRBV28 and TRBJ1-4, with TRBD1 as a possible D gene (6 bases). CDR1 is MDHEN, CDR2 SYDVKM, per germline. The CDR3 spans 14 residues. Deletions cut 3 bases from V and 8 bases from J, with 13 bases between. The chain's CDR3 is CASSFLGAGEKLFF. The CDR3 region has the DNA TGTGCCAGCAGTTTCTTGGGGGCAGGGGAAAAACTGTTTTTT.

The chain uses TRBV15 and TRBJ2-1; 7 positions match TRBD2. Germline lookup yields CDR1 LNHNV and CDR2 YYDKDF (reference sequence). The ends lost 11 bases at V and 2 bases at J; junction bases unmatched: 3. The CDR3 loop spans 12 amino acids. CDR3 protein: CAAGETYNEQFF. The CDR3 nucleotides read TGTGCCGCGGGGGAAACCTACAATGAGCAGTTCTTC.